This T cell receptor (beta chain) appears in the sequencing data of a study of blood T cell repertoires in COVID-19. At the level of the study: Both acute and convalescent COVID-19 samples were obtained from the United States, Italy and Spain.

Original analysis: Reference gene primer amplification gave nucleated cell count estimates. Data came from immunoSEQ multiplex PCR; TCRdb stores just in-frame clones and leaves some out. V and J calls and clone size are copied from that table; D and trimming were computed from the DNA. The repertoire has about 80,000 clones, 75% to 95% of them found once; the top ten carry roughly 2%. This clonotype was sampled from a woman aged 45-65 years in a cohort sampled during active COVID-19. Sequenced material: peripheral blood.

This chain's CDR3 is CSVDGTSGEETQYF. The CDR3 DNA is TGCAGCGTTGATGGGACTAGCGGGGAAGAGACCCAGTACTTC. J is TRBJ2-5 and V is TRBV29-1; 13 bases match TRBD2. Germline V lookup: CDR1 SQVTM, CDR2 ANQGSEA. The V gene end was trimmed by 3 bases and the J gene end by 3 bases; junction bases not matched to a gene: 1. The CDR3 runs to 14 residues.